This T cell receptor beta chain comes out of a study of blood T cell repertoires in COVID-19. As for the study in general: Acute and convalescent COVID-19 specimens originated in the United States, Italy and Spain. The analysed material was cDNA or gDNA that came from T cells, B-cell-depleted T cells, or PBMCs.

Trimming removed 4 bases at V and 5 bases at J, with 20 bases between. This CDR3 region has 16 residues. Germline V CDR1 and CDR2: SGHRS, YFSETQ. As processed by the authors: The authors estimated nucleated cell counts from reference gene primer amplification. Repertoires were generated with immunoSEQ multiplex PCR, while TCRdb's copy carries only in-frame clones and drops some. That table furnishes V, J and clone size, whereas the DNA furnished D and trimming. In the table there are 100,000 to 150,000 clones, roughly 84% of which are singletons. This clonotype originated in a man in his 60s with acute or convalescent COVID-19. Input material: peripheral blood. The J gene is TRBJ2-3, the V gene TRBV5-1; D is unresolved. The DNA of the CDR3 is TGCGCCAGCAGCGCGGCTGAACCCGTCAGTGGAGATACGCAGTATTTT. It codes for CASSAAEPVSGDTQYF. Complete variable domain (other parts from reference TRBV5-1 and TRBJ2-3): KAGVTQTPRYLIKTRGQQVTLSCSPISGHRSVSWYQQTPGQGLQFLFEYFSETQRNKGNFPGRFSGRQFSNSRSEMNVSTLELGDSALYLCASSAAEPVSGDTQYFGPGTRLTVL.